The following is a T cell receptor beta chain sequence with its context. Its antigen remains unknown. These data belong to a study of cytomegalovirus exposure and HLA in healthy donors. CDR3 length: 15 residues. The V end was cut by 6 bases, the J end by 2 bases, with 13 bases between. CDR1 and CDR2 from the germline V gene are LNHDA and SQIVND (reference sequence). Healthy bone marrow donors made up the cohort. Study-level points and caveats: It was assumed in the presence/absence analyses that sequencing depth was roughly uniform across donors.

Primers included in the PCR were 60 Vbeta and 13 Jbeta primers. The repertoire was sequenced with immunoSEQ multiplex PCR; TCRdb's copy has only in-frame clones and lacks some. The sample lists roughly 130,000 clones, 80% occurring once. The gene calls are TRBV19 and TRBJ2-2, with no clear D. Material: PBMCs. This TCR was sampled from a man aged 25 to 40 in good health and CMV-seronegative. CDR3 sequence reads: CASRPPRINTGELFF. CDR3 DNA: TGTGCCAGTAGACCCCCTAGGATAAACACCGGGGAGCTGTTTTTT. The entire variable domain, with the rest obtained from reference TRBV19 and TRBJ2-2, is as follows: DGGITQSPKYLFRKEGQNVTLSCEQNLNHDAMYWYRQDPGQGLRLIYYSQIVNDFQKGDIAEGYSVSREKKESFPLTVTSAQKNPTAFYLCASRPPRINTGELFFGEGSRLTVL.